What follows are 13 T cell receptor beta chains derived from one specimen sequenced in a study of blood T cell repertoires in COVID-19. Produced via immunoSEQ multiplex PCR; TCRdb's table is partial and in-frame only. Among about 250,000 clones listed, 70% to 90% were seen once. The sequenced sample consisted of peripheral blood. These receptors all stem from a woman in her 30s with COVID-19, enrolled during active disease.

This rearrangement joins TRBV15 to TRBJ2-2; D is ambiguous. Trimming took off 6 bases at V and 5 bases at J, with 4 bases between the two ends. Germline-derived CDR1 and CDR2 are LNHNV and YYDKDF (reference sequence). The CDR3 is 11 amino acids. CDR3 residues: CATRRTGELFF. For the CDR3, the DNA is TGTGCCACCAGGAGGACCGGGGAGCTGTTTTTT.

The sample holds a few counts of this clone. In nucleotides, the CDR3 is TGTGCCAGCAGCTGGGGAGGGCAAGATACGCAGTATTTT. This codes for CASSWGGQDTQYF. This chain links TRBV7-2 with TRBJ2-3; 7 positions match TRBD2. The V and J ends lost 4 bases and 5 bases, in that order; junction bases with no gene match: 3. There are 13 residues in the CDR3. CDR1 SGHTA and CDR2 FQGNSA come from the germline V gene. Full variable domain (outside the CDR3, taken from reference TRBV7-2 and TRBJ2-3): GAGVSQSPSNKVTEKGKDVELRCDPISGHTALYWYRQSLGQGLEFLIYFQGNSAPDKSGLPSDRFSAERTGGSVSTLTIQRTQQEDSAVYLCASSWGGQDTQYFGPGTRLTVL.

The chain carries TRBV3-1 (or the pseudogene TRBV3-2) and TRBJ2-3, with 15 bases lining up with TRBD2. Germline CDR1 reads LGHDT; CDR2 reads YNNKEL (reference sequence). The CDR3 length is 17 residues. Germline trimming cut 4 bases from V and 3 bases from J; bases unmatched to any gene: 5. The CDR3 nucleotides read TGTGCCAGCAGCCCCGGACTAGCGGGAGGGCCGACAGATACGCAGTATTTT. This gives the protein CASSPGLAGGPTDTQYF.

This clone was seen a handful of times. This CDR3 reads CASSKTGLNTEAFF. In DNA form, the CDR3 reads TGTGCCAGCAGTAAGACAGGATTGAACACTGAAGCTTTCTTT. The genes are TRBV6-5 and TRBJ1-1; maybe TRBD1 (6 bases). V dropped 5 bases and J dropped 0 bases, with 10 bases sitting between them. The CDR3 totals 14 residues. The germline V gene has CDR1 MNHEY and CDR2 SVGAGI.

The rearrangement uses TRBV6-5 and TRBJ1-1, with 9 bases that match TRBD1. The CDR3 has 14 amino acids. Germline-derived CDR1 and CDR2 are MNHEY and SVGAGI. J gave up 5 bases and V 6 bases, and 7 bases lay outside the gene matches. The CDR3 here is CASRARTGETEAFF. The CDR3 region has the DNA TGTGCCAGCAGAGCCCGGACAGGGGAGACTGAAGCTTTCTTT.

V usage is TRBV6-2 or TRBV6-3 and J usage is TRBJ1-2, with D possibly TRBD1 on 5 matching bases. V was shortened by 3 bases and J by 6 bases, with 14 bases between the two germline ends. CDR3 length equals 14 residues. The V gene's germline CDR1 is MNHEY and CDR2 SVGEGT. The CDR3 loop is CASSYLGQGHGYTF. CDR3 DNA: TGTGCCAGCAGTTATCTTGGTCAGGGCCATGGCTACACCTTC.

The chain joins TRBV28 to TRBJ2-6; no clear D gene. CDR1 MDHEN and CDR2 SYDVKM come from the germline V gene. The CDR3 is 13 amino acids. The V and J ends lost 8 bases and 4 bases respectively, with 9 bases between them. CDR3 DNA sequence: TGTGCCAGCGTCCCCCGGGGGGCCAACGTCCTGACTTTC. It yields the protein CASVPRGANVLTF.

This chain links TRBV7-2 with TRBJ2-5; TRBD2 matches 10 bases. The ends lost 0 bases at V and 3 bases at J; junction bases unmatched: 4. Germline CDR1 and CDR2: SGHTA and FQGNSA. The CDR3 is 16 residues long. CDR3 residues: CASSLALAGVKETQYF. The CDR3 bases are TGTGCCAGCAGCTTAGCGCTAGCGGGGGTAAAAGAGACCCAGTACTTC. Combining the CDR3 with reference TRBV7-2 and TRBJ2-5 gives the whole variable domain GAGVSQSPSNKVTEKGKDVELRCDPISGHTALYWYRQSLGQGLEFLIYFQGNSAPDKSGLPSDRFSAERTGGSVSTLTIQRTQQEDSAVYLCASSLALAGVKETQYFGPGTRLLVL.

The chain links TRBV4-3 to TRBJ2-1; 7 bases align to TRBD2. Germline CDR1 and CDR2: LGHNA and YSLEER. The CDR3 sequence is 19 residues long. The trim removed 0 bases at V and 1 base at J, leaving 12 bases unmatched. The CDR3 reads CASSQEVGPSGISYNEQFF. CDR3 nucleotide sequence: TGCGCCAGCAGCCAAGAAGTCGGGCCTAGCGGAATTTCCTACAATGAGCAGTTCTTC.

The sample holds one count of this clone. The chain joins TRBV6-6 to TRBJ2-1, with TRBD2 as a possible D gene (7 bases). The CDR3 contains 15 residues. From germline, CDR1 is MNHNY and CDR2 SVGAGI (reference sequence). The V end was cut by 5 bases, the J end by 2 bases, with 13 bases between. The CDR3 nucleotides read TGTGCCAGCAGTGGAAGGGGGGGGGCCTACAATGAGCAGTTCTTC. As protein: CASSGRGGAYNEQFF.

The chain employs TRBV5-4 and TRBJ2-1, with 13 bases that match TRBD2. V trimming: 6 bases; J trimming: 4 bases; junction bases outside the gene matches: 7. The CDR3 spans 16 residues. CDR1 is SGHNT and CDR2 is YYREEE in the germline V gene (reference sequence). CDR3 residues: CASTPMGLAGYNEQFF. The CDR3 region has the DNA TGTGCCAGCACCCCCATGGGACTAGCGGGGTACAATGAGCAGTTCTTC.

This clone came up once. The chain combines TRBV19 with TRBJ1-6, with D maybe TRBD1 (5 bases). Per the germline V gene, CDR1 is LNHDA and CDR2 is SQIVND (reference sequence). V was clipped by 5 bases and J by 0 bases, with 11 bases between them. The CDR3 runs 16 residues. CDR3 sequence reads: CASSAGGSSYNSPLHF. In DNA, the CDR3 is TGTGCCAGTAGTGCCGGGGGGAGCTCCTATAATTCACCCCTCCACTTT.

The chain recombines TRBV7-9 with TRBJ1-5; unclear D gene. Trimming removed 1 base from V and 0 bases from J, with 4 bases in between. This CDR3 is 14 amino acids long. The germline V gene has CDR1 SEHNR and CDR2 FQNEAQ (reference sequence). As DNA, the CDR3 is TGTGCCAGCAGCTTAGACGGTAGCAATCAGCCCCAGCATTTT. Translation gives CASSLDGSNQPQHF.